This TCR beta chain was documented in a study of blood T cell repertoires in COVID-19. Study overall: Italy, Spain and the United States were the sources of the convalescent and acute COVID-19 samples.

With V trimmed by 3 bases and J by 2 bases, 11 bases remained unmatched. The CDR3 spans 17 residues. The V gene's germline CDR1 is DFQATT and CDR2 SNEGSKA (reference sequence). Repertoires were generated with immunoSEQ multiplex PCR, while TCRdb's copy carries only in-frame clones and drops some. The data contain 60,000 to 85,000 clones, around 85% of them singletons. Sequencing used peripheral blood. This receptor was identified in a man aged 50 to 59 with active COVID-19. The chain carries TRBV20-1 and TRBJ2-7; TRBD2 agrees at 12 bases. DNA for the CDR3: TGCAGTGCTAGTCCCAGGACTAGCGGGACAAAGGCCTACGAGCAGTACTTC. This encodes CSASPRTSGTKAYEQYF.